Each of the 19 T cell receptor beta chains below was sequenced from the same sample in a study of blood T cells in healthy people across ages. Primers used in a second PCR of roughly 6 to 11 cycles were a sample-barcoded 5' primer and a J-beta primer mix. Using its own MiXCR run on the 5' RACE reads, TCRdb lists one record per CDR3 protein. The table lists about a million distinct CDR3 sequences, around two fifths of them singletons, with roughly 13% in the top ten. The sample consisted of blood. Receptors were obtained from a man aged 18 to 29 in good health.

The table lists this clonotype with a few counts. The rearrangement uses TRBV19 and TRBJ2-3; the D is unclear. The CDR3 has 14 amino acids. The germline gives CDR1 LNHDA, CDR2 SQIVND (reference sequence). V lost 4 bases and J lost 5, with 13 bases in between. The CDR3 region is CASSTKNFQDTQYF. In DNA form, the CDR3 reads TGTGCCAGTAGTACCAAGAACTTTCAAGATACGCAGTATTTT.

This chain links TRBV9 with TRBJ1-1; TRBD1 is a possible D gene (6 bases). The CDR3 is made up of 14 amino acids. The germline V gene has CDR1 SGDLS and CDR2 YYNGEE. Between the trimmed V and J ends, which lost 6 bases and 7 bases, there was a span of 19 bases. In DNA form, the CDR3 reads TGTGCCAGCACCCTACCCCCGAAGGGGGGTGAAGCTTTCTTT. This gives the protein CASTLPPKGGEAFF.

This clonotype was detected many times. The chain couples TRBV9 to TRBJ2-1; D remains unclear. The length of the CDR3 is 11 residues. Trimming removed 3 bases at V and 7 bases at J, with 5 bases between. Germline assignment: CDR1 SGDLS and CDR2 YYNGEE. The CDR3: CASSAQNEQFF. The DNA of the CDR3 is TGTGCCAGCAGCGCACAAAATGAGCAGTTCTTC.

This clonotype was counted only a few times. The chain is built from TRBV12-3 or TRBV12-4 and TRBJ2-3, with D unclear. This CDR3 is 13 amino acids long. The V end lost 2 bases, the J end lost 8 bases, and 11 bases lay between the germline ends. CDR3 loop: CASSLYRTGTQYF. The CDR3 DNA reads TGTGCCAGCAGTTTATATAGGACGGGTACGCAGTATTTT.

This chain links TRBV29-1 with TRBJ1-2, with D unclear. The germline CDR1 and CDR2 sequences are SQVTM and ANQGSEA. This CDR3 is built from 9 residues. The ends were cut back, 3 bases at V and 6 bases at J, with 2 bases in the middle. The CDR3 sequence: CSVDNGYTF. The CDR3 region has the DNA TGCAGCGTTGATAATGGCTACACCTTC.

The V and J genes are TRBV7-2 and TRBJ2-2; 8 bases match TRBD2. The J segment lost 7 bases and the V segment lost 4 bases, leaving 17 bases of the junction unmatched. Germline V gene sequence: CDR1 SGHTA, CDR2 FQGNSA. This CDR3 contains 18 residues. CDR3 DNA sequence: TGTGCCAGCAGCTCCGGAATAATTAGCGGGGCCGGCGGCGGGGAGCTGTTTTTT. Translated, it gives CASSSGIISGAGGGELFF.

V is TRBV6-5 and J is TRBJ1-1; the D is unclear. This CDR3 spans 13 amino acids. From germline, CDR1 is MNHEY and CDR2 SVGAGI. V lost 5 bases to trimming and J lost 6 bases, with 13 bases between them. The chain's CDR3 is CASSKARSAEAFF. CDR3 nucleotides: TGTGCCAGCAGTAAGGCCAGGAGCGCTGAAGCTTTCTTT.

The chain has TRBV10-3 and TRBJ2-3; tentatively, D is TRBD2 (6 bases). The CDR3 sequence is 17 residues long. Germline V lookup: CDR1 ENHRY, CDR2 SYGVKD. The V gene lost 0 bases and the J gene lost 0 bases, with 13 bases spanning the gap. Here the CDR3 reads CAISESSVGTSTDTQYF. CDR3 sequence (DNA): TGTGCCATCAGTGAGTCAAGCGTCGGGACTAGCACAGATACGCAGTATTTT.

The table lists this clonotype with a few counts. The CDR3 protein is CSVHPNTEAFF. CDR3 coding DNA: TGCAGCGTACACCCGAACACTGAAGCTTTCTTT. The chain joins TRBV29-1 to TRBJ1-1, with D unresolved. The CDR3 spans 11 residues. The germline V gene has CDR1 SQVTM and CDR2 ANQGSEA. Trimming stripped 6 bases from V and 1 base from J, with 6 bases between.

This clonotype turned up a few times. The rearrangement joins TRBV6-2 or TRBV6-3 to TRBJ2-1; D gene unclear. The CDR3 loop spans 13 amino acids. Trimming pared 6 bases from V and 10 bases from J, leaving 16 bases between. Germline V lookup: CDR1 MNHEY, CDR2 SVGEGT. The CDR3 nucleotides are TGTGCCAGCAGCCGCTCGGTAGGCGGCGAGCAGTTCTTC. This encodes CASSRSVGGEQFF.

This clonotype was recorded many times. The J gene is TRBJ1-2, the V gene TRBV12-3 or TRBV12-4, with D possibly TRBD1 on 5 matching bases. With 5 bases removed from V and 2 bases from J, the gap between germline ends came to 9 bases. The CDR3 length is 13 residues. The CDR3 DNA reads TGTGCCAGCAGTGATGGGGGGAACTATGGCTACACCTTC. Protein product: CASSDGGNYGYTF.

This chain connects TRBV6-2 or TRBV6-3 to TRBJ2-3; D may be TRBD1 or TRBD2 (6 bases each). Trimming removed 4 bases at V and 2 bases at J, with 10 bases between. The CDR3 consists of 14 residues. Germline-derived CDR1 and CDR2 are MNHEY and SVGEGT. The CDR3 loop reads CASSWGANTDTQYF. The CDR3, as DNA: TGTGCCAGCAGTTGGGGGGCCAACACAGATACGCAGTATTTT.

As concerns this clonotype: The junction and the germline gene differ at one end; a read error may be behind it. This rearrangement joins TRBV3-1 to TRBJ2-1; maybe TRBD2 (7 bases). Germline V CDR1 and CDR2: LGHDT, YNNKEL (reference sequence). The CDR3 is 15 amino acids. CDR3 nucleotides: TGTGTCAGCAGCCCTGCGGGGGCGGAATCGAATGAGCAGTTCTTC. It codes for CVSSPAGAESNEQFF.

This clonotype showed up just a few times. The CDR3 DNA sequence: TGCGCCAGCAGCTTGGCTGTCACGGCCGACATTCAGTACTTC. Translation: CASSLAVTADIQYF. V usage is TRBV5-1 and J usage is TRBJ2-4, with D uncertain. Germline V lookup: CDR1 SGHRS, CDR2 YFSETQ. There are 14 residues in the CDR3. V lost 0 bases and J lost 8, with 12 bases in between.

This sequence joins TRBV7-8 and TRBJ2-1; D gene uncertain. CDR1 is SGHVS, CDR2 FQNEAQ, per germline. CDR3 length: 14 residues. The ends were cut back, 3 bases at V and 8 bases at J, with 14 bases in the middle. CDR3 sequence (DNA): TGTGCCAGCAGCTTTCGCCTAGTAGCTCATGAGCAGTTCTTC. This sequence encodes CASSFRLVAHEQFF.

This clonotype was detected a few times. The rearrangement links TRBV19 to TRBJ1-5, with 8 bases matching TRBD1. The CDR3 is 15 residues long. Germline V gives CDR1 LNHDA, CDR2 SQIVND (reference sequence). The junction had 7 bases not matched to a gene; V was cut back by 5 bases and J by 4 bases. In nucleotides, the CDR3 is TGTGCCAGTAGTGAAGGGACAGGATTGAATCAGCCCCAGCATTTT. Amino acid sequence: CASSEGTGLNQPQHF.

This chain connects TRBV29-1 to TRBJ2-1, with 7 bases that match TRBD2. With V trimmed by 5 bases and J by 0 bases, 7 bases remained unmatched. Germline CDR1 is SQVTM and CDR2 is ANQGSEA. This CDR3 region has 15 residues. CDR3 sequence (DNA): TGCAGCGTTCGGGGCAGCGGGGACTCCTACAATGAGCAGTTCTTC. Translating it yields CSVRGSGDSYNEQFF.

The table lists this clonotype with a few counts. This rearrangement joins TRBV5-1 to TRBJ1-1; D gene uncertain. The CDR3 sequence is 15 residues long. The germline gives CDR1 SGHRS, CDR2 YFSETQ. V was trimmed by 4 bases and J by 0 bases, leaving 13 bases between them. The CDR3 region is CASSPLNAMNTEAFF. The CDR3 DNA reads as TGCGCCAGCAGCCCGCTGAACGCCATGAACACTGAAGCTTTCTTT.

V and J are TRBV7-2 and TRBJ2-1; D call uncertain. The DNA matches TRBJ2-7 better at its end, which makes the J call doubtful. This CDR3 comprises 15 residues. The V gene's germline CDR1 is SGHTA and CDR2 FQGNSA. The CDR3, as DNA: TGTGCCAGCAGCTTAGGCCCAGGTTCCTACAATGAGCAGTACTTC. It encodes CASSLGPGSYNEQYF.